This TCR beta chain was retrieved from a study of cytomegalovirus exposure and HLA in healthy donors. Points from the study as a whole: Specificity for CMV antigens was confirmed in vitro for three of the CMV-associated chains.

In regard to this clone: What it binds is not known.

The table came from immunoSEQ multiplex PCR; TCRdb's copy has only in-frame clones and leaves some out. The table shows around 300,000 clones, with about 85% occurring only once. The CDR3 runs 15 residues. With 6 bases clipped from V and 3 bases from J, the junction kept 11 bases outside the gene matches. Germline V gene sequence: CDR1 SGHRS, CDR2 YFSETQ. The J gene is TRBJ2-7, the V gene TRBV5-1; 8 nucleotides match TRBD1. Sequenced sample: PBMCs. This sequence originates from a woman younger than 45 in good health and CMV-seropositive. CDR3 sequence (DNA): TGCGCCAGCAACTTAGAACCGGGACAGGACTACGAGCAGTACTTC. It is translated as CASNLEPGQDYEQYF.